Presented here are 17 T cell receptor beta chains from one specimen sequenced in a study of blood T cell repertoires in COVID-19. Produced via immunoSEQ multiplex PCR; TCRdb's table is partial and in-frame only. The repertoire includes about 380,000 clones, more than 75% of them detected once, and 0.85% to 1.3% sits in the top ten. Sequencing input: peripheral blood. Receptor source: a human donor with acute or convalescent COVID-19. The donor label of this sample is uncertain.

The chain is built from TRBV18 and TRBJ1-1; weak D call: TRBD1 (5 bases). Germline lookup yields CDR1 KGHSH and CDR2 LQKENI. The germline V and J ends were trimmed by 4 bases and 3 bases, with 24 bases remaining between them. This CDR3 is 18 amino acids long. CDR3 nucleotide sequence: TGTGCCAGCTCACTAGCCAGGGTTAGATTGAGGGAGGACACTGAAGCTTTCTTT. Translating it yields CASSLARVRLREDTEAFF.

The V gene is TRBV19, the J gene TRBJ2-7, with 8 bases matching TRBD1. The CDR3 is made up of 14 amino acids. The ends lost 3 bases at V and 1 base at J; junction bases unmatched: 2. Germline-derived CDR1 and CDR2 are LNHDA and SQIVND (reference sequence). CDR3 coding DNA: TGTGCCAGTAGTATGCGGACAGGGTCCTACGAGCAGTACTTC. Translating gives CASSMRTGSYEQYF.

This chain uses TRBV6-1 with TRBJ1-1; 8 bases agree with TRBD1. The CDR3 consists of 15 residues. V was clipped by 3 bases and J by 5 bases; unmatched bases: 8. Per germline, CDR1 MNHNS and CDR2 SASEGT. CDR3 nucleotides: TGTGCCAGCAGTGATTCTGGACAGGGTCGGACTGAAGCTTTCTTT. This codes for CASSDSGQGRTEAFF.

This clone occurred a few times. The J gene is TRBJ1-1, the V gene TRBV19; 8 bases match TRBD1. The CDR3 is made up of 14 amino acids. Looked up from germline, CDR1 is LNHDA and CDR2 is SQIVND (reference sequence). V lost 2 bases and J lost 5; bases outside the gene matches: 4. The DNA of the CDR3 is TGTGCCAGTAGTATACGGACAGGGCTAACTGAAGCTTTCTTT. Its protein is CASSIRTGLTEAFF.

V is TRBV6-1 and J is TRBJ1-1; tentatively, D is TRBD1 (5 bases). V lost 4 bases and J 0 bases, leaving 18 bases between the germline ends. This CDR3 contains 17 residues. CDR1 and CDR2 (germline): MNHNS, SASEGT. The CDR3, as DNA: TGTGCCAGCAGTGGCGGACACGCGGGCGGGATGAACACTGAAGCTTTCTTT. It is translated as CASSGGHAGGMNTEAFF.

This chain links TRBV29-1 with TRBJ1-2, with D possibly being TRBD1 (6 bases). The length of the CDR3 is 12 residues. The V and J ends lost 6 bases and 2 bases respectively, with 10 bases between them. Germline values: CDR1 SQVTM, CDR2 ANQGSEA. In DNA, the CDR3 is TGCAGCGTAGGGACAACGAACTATGGCTACACCTTC. It specifies CSVGTTNYGYTF.

The gene calls are TRBV20-1 and TRBJ2-7, with a weak D call TRBD2 (6 bases). The CDR3 is made up of 10 amino acids. CDR1 and CDR2 (germline): DFQATT, SNEGSKA (reference sequence). V gave up 6 bases and J gave up 6 bases, with 9 bases separating them. The CDR3 is CSARRGEQYF. As DNA, the CDR3 is TGCAGTGCCCGGAGGGGCGAGCAGTACTTC.

This rearrangement joins TRBV10-3 to TRBJ2-5, with D possibly TRBD2 on 5 matching bases. CDR1 and CDR2 (germline): ENHRY, SYGVKD. Trimming took 5 bases from V and 7 from J, leaving 17 bases between them. CDR3 length equals 14 residues. In DNA, the CDR3 is TGTGCCATCAGTTCTGCGGACTTTCCGTCGACCCAGTACTTC. This sequence encodes CAISSADFPSTQYF.

This clone was seen once. V gene TRBV5-4 combines with J gene TRBJ1-2, with 8 bases lining up with TRBD1. The CDR3 length is 15 residues. J was trimmed by 4 bases and V by 4 bases; bases with no gene match: 9. CDR1 and CDR2 (germline): SGHNT, YYREEE (reference sequence). CDR3 sequence: CASSISGGVGYGYTF. The CDR3 coding sequence is TGTGCCAGCAGCATATCAGGGGGCGTGGGCTATGGCTACACCTTC.

The chain recombines TRBV12-3 or TRBV12-4 with TRBJ1-2; D unclear. CDR3 length equals 12 residues. V lost 3 bases and J 8 bases, leaving 10 bases between the germline ends. The DNA for the CDR3 is TGTGCCAGCAGTTTTGACAAAGCCGGCTACACCTTC. It codes for CASSFDKAGYTF.

CDR3 nucleotide sequence: TGTGCCAGCAGCTTGGCCGGTGACAGGGCCCCAGCTAACTATGGCTACACCTTC. It yields the protein CASSLAGDRAPANYGYTF. The chain recombines TRBV5-4 with TRBJ1-2, with TRBD1 matching over 7 bases. The germline V gene has CDR1 SGHNT and CDR2 YYREEE (reference sequence). V gave up 0 bases and J gave up 0 bases; unmatched junction bases: 11. CDR3 length equals 18 residues.

CDR3 amino acids: CASSLSPRPGSEQYF. In DNA, the CDR3 is TGTGCCAGCAGCTTATCACCCCGGCCGGGAAGCGAGCAGTACTTC. The chain carries TRBV11-3 and TRBJ2-7, with a weak D call TRBD2 (5 bases). V lost 2 bases, J lost 6 bases, and 17 bases lay in between. CDR3 length: 15 residues. Per germline, CDR1 SGHNT and CDR2 YENEEA.

In its sample, this clone was seen once. The J gene is TRBJ2-7, the V gene TRBV28; a weak D match, TRBD1 (5 bases). The CDR3 is 17 amino acids. Trimming shortened V by 3 bases and J by 4 bases, and 22 bases separated the two germline ends. Per germline, CDR1 MDHEN and CDR2 SYDVKM. The CDR3 sequence: CASSFFPLGASLYEQYF. DNA for the CDR3: TGTGCCAGCAGTTTTTTCCCGCTAGGGGCCAGCCTTTACGAGCAGTACTTC.

The CDR3 protein is CASSPAGYGYTF. The CDR3 DNA reads as TGTGCCAGCAGCCCAGCGGGGTATGGCTACACCTTC. V is TRBV3-1 (or the pseudogene TRBV3-2) and J is TRBJ1-2; D uncertain. The CDR3 covers 12 residues. The ends were cut back, 4 bases at V and 5 bases at J, with 8 bases in the middle. Germline CDR1 LGHDT, CDR2 YNNKEL (reference sequence).

The V and J genes are TRBV19 and TRBJ2-7; 7 bases align to TRBD2. This CDR3 has 14 residues. Trimming removed 6 bases from V and 4 bases from J; junction bases left unmatched: 9. The germline V gene encodes CDR1 LNHDA and CDR2 SQIVND (reference sequence). This chain's CDR3 is CASSAGISGYEQYF. DNA of the CDR3: TGTGCCAGTAGCGCGGGGATTAGCGGGTACGAGCAGTACTTC.

The chain combines TRBV5-5 with TRBJ1-5; D is ambiguous. V gave up 1 base and J gave up 2 bases, with 25 bases separating them. Germline V gives CDR1 SGHKS, CDR2 YYEKEE (reference sequence). The CDR3 runs to 20 residues. CDR3 DNA: TGTGCCAGCAGCTTGACAACGGAGCACGGGGAAAGTAGAGGCAATCAGCCCCAGCATTTT. Translating it yields CASSLTTEHGESRGNQPQHF.

The gene calls are TRBV18 and TRBJ1-2, with TRBD1 as a possible D gene (5 bases). The CDR3 is 13 amino acids. V was cut by 6 bases and J by 0 bases, with 8 bases left in between. The V gene's germline CDR1 is KGHSH and CDR2 LQKENI. CDR3 sequence reads: CASSLDTNYGYTF. The CDR3 DNA follows: TGTGCCAGCTCTCTGGACACTAACTATGGCTACACCTTC.